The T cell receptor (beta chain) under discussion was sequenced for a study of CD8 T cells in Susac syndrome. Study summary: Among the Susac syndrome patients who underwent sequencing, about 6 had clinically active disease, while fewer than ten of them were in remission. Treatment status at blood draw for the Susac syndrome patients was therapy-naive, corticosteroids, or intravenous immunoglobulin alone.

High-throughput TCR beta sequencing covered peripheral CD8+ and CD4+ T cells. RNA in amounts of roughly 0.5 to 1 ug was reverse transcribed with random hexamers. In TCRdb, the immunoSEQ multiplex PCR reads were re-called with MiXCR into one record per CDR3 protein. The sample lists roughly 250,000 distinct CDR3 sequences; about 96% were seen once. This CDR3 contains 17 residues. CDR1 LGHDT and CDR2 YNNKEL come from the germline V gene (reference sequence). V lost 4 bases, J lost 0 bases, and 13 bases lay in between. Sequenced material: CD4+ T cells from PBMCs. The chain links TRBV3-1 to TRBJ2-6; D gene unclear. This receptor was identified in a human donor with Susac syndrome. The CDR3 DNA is TGTGCCAGCAGCCTCACCGGGCCTCGCTCTGGGGCCAACGTCCTGACTTTC. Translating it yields CASSLTGPRSGANVLTF. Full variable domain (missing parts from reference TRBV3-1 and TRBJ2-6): DTAVSQTPKYLVTQMGNDKSIKCEQNLGHDTMYWYKQDSKKFLKIMFSYNNKELIINETVPNRFSPKSPDKAHLNLHINSLELGDSAVYFCASSLTGPRSGANVLTFGAGSRLTVL.